Shown below are 21 T cell receptor beta chains from a single sample sequenced in a study of T cell changes during pregnancy in multiple sclerosis. Some clones are missing from TCRdb's copy, which holds only in-frame ones; the method was immunoSEQ multiplex PCR. The data hold under 110,000 clones, with about 91% observed a single time. Here the sequenced sample was peripheral blood, taken in the second trimester of pregnancy. The receptor source for this set is a female donor with multiple sclerosis, enrolled in a pregnancy study.

The sample holds one count of this clone. The rearrangement uses TRBV5-1 and TRBJ1-4, with 9 bases lining up with TRBD1. Looked up from germline, CDR1 is SGHRS and CDR2 is YFSETQ. This CDR3 has 15 amino acids. J lost 5 bases, V lost 4 bases, and 6 bases had no gene match. CDR3 residues: CASSQQQGANEKLFF. The CDR3 coding sequence is TGCGCCAGCAGCCAACAACAGGGGGCCAATGAAAAACTGTTTTTT.

Concerning this clone: One junction end does not reproduce the germline sequence, and a read error may be involved. CDR3 protein: CASSFRNQPQETQYF. In DNA, the CDR3 is TGTGCTAGCAGCTTCAGGAATCAACCCCAAGAGACCCAGTACTTC. This sequence joins TRBV7-7 and TRBJ2-5; D call uncertain. Germline CDR1 and CDR2: SSHAT and FNYEAQ (reference sequence). CDR3 length: 15 amino acids. The variable domain in full, completed from reference TRBV7-7 and TRBJ2-5, reads GAGVSQSPRYKVTKRGQDVTLRCDPISSHATLYWYQQALGQGPEFLTYFNYEAQPDKSGLPSDRFSAERPEGSISTLTIQRTEQRDSAMYRCASSFRNQPQETQYFGPGTRLLVL.

This clone was observed a single time. The V call is TRBV2, the J call TRBJ2-5, with TRBD2 matching over 8 bases. Germline V gene lookup returns CDR1 SNHLY and CDR2 FYNNEI. The CDR3 sequence is 14 residues long. V was clipped by 8 bases and J by 1 base; unmatched bases: 6. Written as DNA, the CDR3 is TGTGCCAGCGCTGATAGCGGGGTCCAAGAGACCCAGTACTTC. Protein: CASADSGVQETQYF.

This chain connects TRBV28 to TRBJ2-7; 8 bases agree with TRBD1. Germline-derived CDR1 and CDR2 are MDHEN and SYDVKM. The CDR3 sequence is 15 residues long. The V segment lost 4 bases and the J segment 1 base; nucleotides outside the gene matches: 6. DNA for the CDR3: TGTGCCAGCAGTTCCCCCGGGGACAGGTCCTACGAGCAGTACTTC. It encodes CASSSPGDRSYEQYF.

The V call is TRBV23-1, the J call TRBJ2-7, with TRBD2 identical over 16 bases. TRBV23-1 is reported as an ORF; its role is uncertain. V lost 3 bases to trimming and J lost 7 bases; unmatched junction nucleotides: 12. CDR3 length equals 18 residues. CDR3 residues: CASSHFLGTSGRAGEQYF. CDR3 in DNA: TGCGCCAGCAGTCACTTCCTCGGGACTAGCGGGAGGGCCGGAGAGCAGTACTTC.

The chain has TRBV4-2 and TRBJ2-3, with no clear D. This CDR3 is built from 14 residues. V lost 0 bases and J 1 base, leaving 5 bases between the germline ends. In germline, CDR1 is LGHNA, CDR2 YNFKEQ. CDR3 region: CASSQEGGTDTQYF. CDR3 in DNA: TGTGCCAGCAGCCAAGAAGGAGGCACAGATACGCAGTATTTT.

The CDR3 nucleotides are TGTGCCATCAGTGAGCCGGGGGTCGCGGGAGGAGGAGATACGCAGTATTTT. Translating gives CAISEPGVAGGGDTQYF. The gene calls are TRBV10-3 and TRBJ2-3; 8 bases align to TRBD2. Looked up from germline, CDR1 is ENHRY and CDR2 is SYGVKD. V lost 2 bases, J lost 5 bases, and 12 bases stayed unmatched. This CDR3 has 17 amino acids.

The chain uses TRBV7-9 and TRBJ2-7; D gene unclear. CDR1 is SEHNR, CDR2 FQNEAQ, per germline (reference sequence). Trimming removed 2 bases at V and 2 bases at J, with 7 bases between. The CDR3 contains 13 residues. The CDR3 loop is CASSLTVTYEQYF. DNA for the CDR3: TGTGCCAGCAGCTTAACAGTTACCTACGAGCAGTACTTC.

The chain is built from TRBV5-1 and TRBJ1-3; 7 bases align to TRBD1. The CDR3 length is 18 residues. Germline lookup yields CDR1 SGHRS and CDR2 YFSETQ. V trimming: 2 bases; J trimming: 0 bases; junction bases outside the gene matches: 11. The CDR3 DNA sequence: TGCGCCAGCAGCTTTGGACAGGACCTCCGAGTCTCTGGAAACACCATATATTTT. Encoded protein: CASSFGQDLRVSGNTIYF.

The gene calls are TRBV6-1 and TRBJ1-3; D might be TRBD1 (5 bases). Trimming left V 3 bases short and J 4 bases short, with 13 bases between. The germline V gene has CDR1 MNHNS and CDR2 SASEGT. This CDR3 has 15 residues. As DNA, the CDR3 is TGTGCCAGCAGTGACACCTTAGCAGGGGGAAACACCATATATTTT. Residues: CASSDTLAGGNTIYF.

This rearrangement joins TRBV5-6 to TRBJ2-7; the D gene is possibly TRBD1 (5 bases). Germline lookup yields CDR1 SGHDT and CDR2 YYEEEE. Trimming pared 3 bases from V and 6 bases from J, leaving 19 bases between. The CDR3 has 15 amino acids. This CDR3 reads CASSSLSISGIEQYF. The CDR3 DNA is TGTGCCAGCAGCTCGTTAAGTATATCAGGGATCGAGCAGTACTTC. The full variable domain, rest sourced from reference TRBV5-6 and TRBJ2-7, is DAGVTQSPTHLIKTRGQQVTLRCSPKSGHDTVSWYQQALGQGPQFIFQYYEEEERQRGNFPDRFSGHQFPNYSSELNVNALLLGDSALYLCASSSLSISGIEQYFGPGTRLTVT.

The V and J genes are TRBV27 and TRBJ1-5; 10 bases are a match to TRBD1. The CDR3 totals 17 residues. In germline, CDR1 is MNHEY, CDR2 SMNVEV (reference sequence). V gave up 2 bases and J gave up 3 bases; unmatched junction bases: 7. The DNA of the CDR3 is TGTGCCAGCAGTTTAAGGAGGGGGACAGGGGCCAATCAGCCCCAGCATTTT. It translates to CASSLRRGTGANQPQHF.

This clone is a singleton in its sample. The chain has TRBV19 and TRBJ2-1; D perhaps matches TRBD2 (6 bases). Trimming left V 4 bases short and J 0 bases short, with 7 bases between. CDR3 size: 14 residues. Germline V gene sequence: CDR1 LNHDA, CDR2 SQIVND (reference sequence). The CDR3 DNA reads TGTGCCAGTAGTAAGCGGGCCTCCTACAATGAGCAGTTCTTC. Its protein product is CASSKRASYNEQFF.

As concerns this clone: One junction end disagrees with the germline gene, perhaps due to a read error. The chain couples TRBV15 to TRBJ2-3, with 7 bases aligning to TRBD2. Germline V gene data show CDR1 as LNHNV and CDR2 as YYDKDF (reference sequence). The CDR3 is made up of 15 amino acids. In DNA, the CDR3 is TGTGCCACCAGCAGAGACCAGACTAGCAAAGATACGCAGTATTTT. It codes for CATSRDQTSKDTQYF.

The J gene is TRBJ1-2, the V gene TRBV19, with TRBD1 identical over 7 bases. The CDR3 runs 14 residues. Germline assignment: CDR1 LNHDA and CDR2 SQIVND (reference sequence). Trimming cost V 6 bases and J 2 bases; bases outside gene matches: 6. The CDR3 here is CASSRQGDNYGYTF. Here the CDR3 DNA reads TGTGCCAGTAGCCGGCAGGGGGACAACTATGGCTACACCTTC.

This clone was observed a single time. The V gene is TRBV12-5, the J gene TRBJ2-1; 12 bases fit TRBD2. Germline V lookup: CDR1 LGHNT, CDR2 FRNRAP. The CDR3 is 16 residues long. The V segment lost 3 bases and the J segment 2 bases; nucleotides outside the gene matches: 2. CDR3 sequence: CASGFWTSGTYNEQFF. The DNA for the CDR3 is TGTGCTAGTGGTTTCTGGACTAGCGGGACCTACAATGAGCAGTTCTTC.

The V gene is TRBV27, the J gene TRBJ1-5; possible D gene TRBD1, 5 bases. This CDR3 contains 15 residues. CDR1 and CDR2 (germline): MNHEY, SMNVEV (reference sequence). Trimming took off 6 bases at V and 0 bases at J, with 12 bases between the two ends. This chain's CDR3 is CASSRAPYSNQPQHF. In DNA, the CDR3 is TGTGCCAGCAGCAGGGCCCCTTATAGCAATCAGCCCCAGCATTTT.

The gene calls are TRBV29-1 and TRBJ2-2, with D maybe TRBD1 (5 bases). The CDR3 totals 13 residues. Looked up from germline, CDR1 is SQVTM and CDR2 is ANQGSEA. Trimming cost V 3 bases and J 1 base, with 6 bases left between them. The CDR3 spells CSVDGQNTGELFF. The CDR3 DNA reads TGCAGCGTTGATGGACAGAACACCGGGGAGCTGTTTTTT.

This chain links TRBV5-4 with TRBJ2-5; TRBD1 matches 7 bases. Germline CDR1 is SGHNT and CDR2 is YYREEE (reference sequence). J gave up 2 bases and V 1 base, and 5 bases lay outside the gene matches. This CDR3 contains 15 residues. CDR3 region: CASSLRGTAQETQYF. DNA of the CDR3: TGTGCCAGCAGCTTGAGAGGGACAGCTCAAGAGACCCAGTACTTC.

This chain links TRBV5-4 with TRBJ2-1, with 10 bases aligning to TRBD2. The germline CDR1 and CDR2 sequences are SGHNT and YYREEE (reference sequence). There are 15 residues in the CDR3. With 0 bases clipped from V and 4 bases from J, the junction kept 1 base outside the gene matches. The CDR3 nucleotides read TGTGCCAGCAGCTTGGGGACTAGCGGTTACAATGAGCAGTTCTTC. Residues: CASSLGTSGYNEQFF.

V and J are TRBV7-9 and TRBJ2-3; TRBD1 matches at 7 bases. The CDR3 spans 15 residues. Trimming removed 5 bases from V and 2 bases from J; junction bases left unmatched: 7. Germline V gene lookup returns CDR1 SEHNR and CDR2 FQNEAQ (reference sequence). CDR3 coding DNA: TGTGCCAGCAGCCCTGGGACAGTAACCACAGATACGCAGTATTTT. Translated: CASSPGTVTTDTQYF.